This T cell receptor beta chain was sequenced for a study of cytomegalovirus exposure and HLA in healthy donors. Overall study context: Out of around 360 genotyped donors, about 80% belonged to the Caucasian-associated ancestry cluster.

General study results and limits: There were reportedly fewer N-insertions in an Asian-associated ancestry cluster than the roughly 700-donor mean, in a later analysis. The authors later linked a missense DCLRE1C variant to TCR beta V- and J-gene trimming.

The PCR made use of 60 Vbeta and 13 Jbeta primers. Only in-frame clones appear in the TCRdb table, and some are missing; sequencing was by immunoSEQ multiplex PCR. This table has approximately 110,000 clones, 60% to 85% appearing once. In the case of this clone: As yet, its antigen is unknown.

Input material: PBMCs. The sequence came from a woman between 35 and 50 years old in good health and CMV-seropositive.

CDR3 DNA: TGTGCCAGCAGCCAAGTACCAGCGGGAAGATACAATGAGCAGTTCTTC. It yields the protein CASSQVPAGRYNEQFF. The chain recombines TRBV4-2 with TRBJ2-1; 7 bases align to TRBD2. This CDR3 is built from 16 residues. Germline V CDR1 and CDR2: LGHNA, YNFKEQ. V was clipped by 1 base and J by 4 bases; unmatched bases: 7.